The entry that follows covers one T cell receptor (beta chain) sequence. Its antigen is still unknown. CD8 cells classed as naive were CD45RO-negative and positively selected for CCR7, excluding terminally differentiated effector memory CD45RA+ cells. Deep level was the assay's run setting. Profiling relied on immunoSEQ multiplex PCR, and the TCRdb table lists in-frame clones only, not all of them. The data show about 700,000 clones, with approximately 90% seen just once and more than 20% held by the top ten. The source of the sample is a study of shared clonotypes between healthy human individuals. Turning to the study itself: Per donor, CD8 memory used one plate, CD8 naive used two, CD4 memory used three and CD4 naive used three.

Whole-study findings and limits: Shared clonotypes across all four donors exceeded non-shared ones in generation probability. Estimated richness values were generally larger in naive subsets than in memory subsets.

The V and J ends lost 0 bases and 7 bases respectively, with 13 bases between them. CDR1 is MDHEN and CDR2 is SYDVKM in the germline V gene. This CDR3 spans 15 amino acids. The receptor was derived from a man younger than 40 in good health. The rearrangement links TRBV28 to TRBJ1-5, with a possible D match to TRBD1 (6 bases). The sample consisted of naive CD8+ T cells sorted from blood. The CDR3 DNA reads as TGTGCCAGCAGTTTATGGGGAGAGGGGGGGCAGCCCCAGCATTTT. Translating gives CASSLWGEGGQPQHF.